These 9 T cell receptor beta chains originate from one sample sequenced in a study of low-dose radiotherapy and immunotherapy resistance in tumors. TRAV and TRBV primers primed cDNA for both TCRalpha and TCRbeta. Amplification of TCRs used a constant-region primer and V-primer adapter for about 19 PCR cycles. TCRdb redid the calling of the reads with MiXCR, one entry per CDR3 protein. Counted here are about 100,000 distinct CDR3 sequences, around 21% occurring once; the ten biggest clones make up 4.1%. Specified time point: after trial treatment. As for treatment: LDRT plus nivolumab, ipilimumab, low-dose cyclophosphamide and aspirin (RACIN trial). The sample here was PBMCs, taken after low-dose radiotherapy plus immunotherapy. The receptors shown here come from a male donor with prostate cancer.

This clonotype has a count of ten or more. The chain is built from TRBV7-3 and TRBJ1-5; perhaps TRBD1 as D (6 bases). The V and J ends lost 2 bases and 9 bases respectively, with 17 bases between them. CDR1 and CDR2 from the germline V gene are SGHTA and FQGTGA. This CDR3 is built from 15 residues. The CDR3 is CASSLGAGAEWPQHF. CDR3 nucleotide sequence: TGTGCCAGCAGCTTAGGCGCGGGGGCGGAATGGCCCCAGCATTTT.

This clonotype was recorded at least ten times. The CDR3 sequence is CASALGEGSQFF. The CDR3 DNA is TGTGCCAGCGCCCTGGGGGAAGGGAGTCAGTTCTTC. The chain carries TRBV12-3 or TRBV12-4 and TRBJ2-1; TRBD1 or TRBD2 may be the D gene (5 bases each). The V end was cut by 8 bases, the J end by 13 bases, with 18 bases between. The length of the CDR3 is 12 residues.

In this sample, this clonotype turned up many times. The chain is built from TRBV27 and TRBJ1-1; D perhaps matches TRBD1 (5 bases). The CDR3 covers 16 residues. Germline values: CDR1 MNHEY, CDR2 SMNVEV (reference sequence). V was pared by 2 bases and J by 5 bases, with 18 bases between. The chain's CDR3 is CASSLGDFQGRTEAFF. Here the CDR3 DNA reads TGTGCCAGCAGTTTAGGGGATTTTCAGGGTCGGACTGAAGCTTTCTTT.

This clonotype came up many times. A read error may account for a junction end that differs from germline. The V gene is TRBV5-1, the J gene TRBJ1-5; D gene ambiguous. This CDR3 contains 14 residues. CDR1 and CDR2 from the germline V gene are SGHRS and YFSETQ. CDR3 protein: CASSLDAGEGPQHF. The CDR3 DNA reads TGTGCCAGCAGCTTGGATGCGGGCGAGGGGCCCCAGCATTTT.

This clonotype was found many times. A junction boundary mismatches the germline segment, possibly from a read error. This chain joins TRBV5-6 and TRBJ2-1, with 11 bases matching TRBD2. The CDR3 contains 15 residues. From germline, CDR1 is SGHDT and CDR2 YYEEEE. In DNA form, the CDR3 reads TGCGCCAGCAGCTCCTTAGCGGGGGGGCCTAATGAGCAGTTCTTC. This codes for CASSSLAGGPNEQFF.

V is TRBV6-2 or TRBV6-3 and J is TRBJ2-6, with 7 positions matching TRBD1. J lost 0 bases, V lost 6 bases, and 11 bases had no gene match. Germline CDR1 and CDR2: MNHEY and SVGEGT. This CDR3 is built from 18 residues. CDR3 protein: CASRARTGLVSGANVLTF. CDR3 DNA sequence: TGTGCCAGCAGGGCAAGGACAGGCTTAGTCTCTGGGGCCAACGTCCTGACTTTC.

This clonotype was seen just once. It differs at one base from a far larger clone, so likely a read error. The rearrangement links TRBV6-2 or TRBV6-3 to TRBJ2-1; 11 bases line up with TRBD2. This CDR3 region has 15 residues. The trim removed 6 bases at V and 10 bases at J, leaving 11 bases unmatched. CDR1 and CDR2 from the germline V gene are MNHEY and SVGEGT. The CDR3 loop reads CASRRGTSGSYEQFF. As DNA, the CDR3 is TGTGCCAGCAGACGCGGGACTAGCGGCTCCTACGAGCAGTTCTTC.

This clonotype was detected ten times or more. This chain connects TRBV3-1 to TRBJ2-5, with D hard to call. Trimming removed 0 bases from V and 4 bases from J, with 6 bases in between. This CDR3 is 13 amino acids long. Germline V gene data show CDR1 as LGHDT and CDR2 as YNNKEL (reference sequence). This CDR3 reads CASSQDRRETQYF. CDR3 coding DNA: TGTGCCAGCAGCCAAGATCGGCGAGAGACCCAGTACTTC.

This sequence joins TRBV6-2 or TRBV6-3 and TRBJ2-7, with TRBD2 matching 11 bases. With V trimmed by 2 bases and J by 0 bases, 6 bases remained unmatched. There are 17 residues in the CDR3. The germline V gene encodes CDR1 MNHEY and CDR2 SVGEGT. The CDR3 DNA is TGTGCCAGCAGTTACGCTAGCGGGAGGTCGAGCTCCTACGAGCAGTACTTC. It specifies CASSYASGRSSSYEQYF.